This TCR beta chain was sequenced in a study of blood T cell repertoires in COVID-19. Study at large: From the United States, Italy and Spain came samples of acute and convalescent COVID-19. The analysed material was cDNA or gDNA that came from T cells, B-cell-depleted T cells, or PBMCs.

This CDR3 has 14 amino acids. Looked up from germline, CDR1 is LNHDA and CDR2 is SQIVND (reference sequence). V shed 6 bases and J 6 bases; nucleotides not matched to a gene: 9. In the authors' methods: Reference gene primer amplification gave estimated nucleated cell counts. Clones were sequenced by immunoSEQ multiplex PCR, and TCRdb holds only the in-frame ones, with some missing. From that table come the V and J calls and clone size; the DNA was used to work out D and trimming. This sample yields some 83,000 clones, of which 82% are seen a single time; 11% belongs to the top ten. This clone has only a few counts.

The sample consisted of peripheral blood. V usage is TRBV19 and J usage is TRBJ2-7; the match to TRBD2 covers 9 bases. This sequence originates from a man aged 45 to 65 with acute or convalescent COVID-19. The CDR3 DNA reads as TGTGCCAGTAGGATGATAGCGGGAGCTGGCGAGCAGTACTTC. It codes for CASRMIAGAGEQYF.